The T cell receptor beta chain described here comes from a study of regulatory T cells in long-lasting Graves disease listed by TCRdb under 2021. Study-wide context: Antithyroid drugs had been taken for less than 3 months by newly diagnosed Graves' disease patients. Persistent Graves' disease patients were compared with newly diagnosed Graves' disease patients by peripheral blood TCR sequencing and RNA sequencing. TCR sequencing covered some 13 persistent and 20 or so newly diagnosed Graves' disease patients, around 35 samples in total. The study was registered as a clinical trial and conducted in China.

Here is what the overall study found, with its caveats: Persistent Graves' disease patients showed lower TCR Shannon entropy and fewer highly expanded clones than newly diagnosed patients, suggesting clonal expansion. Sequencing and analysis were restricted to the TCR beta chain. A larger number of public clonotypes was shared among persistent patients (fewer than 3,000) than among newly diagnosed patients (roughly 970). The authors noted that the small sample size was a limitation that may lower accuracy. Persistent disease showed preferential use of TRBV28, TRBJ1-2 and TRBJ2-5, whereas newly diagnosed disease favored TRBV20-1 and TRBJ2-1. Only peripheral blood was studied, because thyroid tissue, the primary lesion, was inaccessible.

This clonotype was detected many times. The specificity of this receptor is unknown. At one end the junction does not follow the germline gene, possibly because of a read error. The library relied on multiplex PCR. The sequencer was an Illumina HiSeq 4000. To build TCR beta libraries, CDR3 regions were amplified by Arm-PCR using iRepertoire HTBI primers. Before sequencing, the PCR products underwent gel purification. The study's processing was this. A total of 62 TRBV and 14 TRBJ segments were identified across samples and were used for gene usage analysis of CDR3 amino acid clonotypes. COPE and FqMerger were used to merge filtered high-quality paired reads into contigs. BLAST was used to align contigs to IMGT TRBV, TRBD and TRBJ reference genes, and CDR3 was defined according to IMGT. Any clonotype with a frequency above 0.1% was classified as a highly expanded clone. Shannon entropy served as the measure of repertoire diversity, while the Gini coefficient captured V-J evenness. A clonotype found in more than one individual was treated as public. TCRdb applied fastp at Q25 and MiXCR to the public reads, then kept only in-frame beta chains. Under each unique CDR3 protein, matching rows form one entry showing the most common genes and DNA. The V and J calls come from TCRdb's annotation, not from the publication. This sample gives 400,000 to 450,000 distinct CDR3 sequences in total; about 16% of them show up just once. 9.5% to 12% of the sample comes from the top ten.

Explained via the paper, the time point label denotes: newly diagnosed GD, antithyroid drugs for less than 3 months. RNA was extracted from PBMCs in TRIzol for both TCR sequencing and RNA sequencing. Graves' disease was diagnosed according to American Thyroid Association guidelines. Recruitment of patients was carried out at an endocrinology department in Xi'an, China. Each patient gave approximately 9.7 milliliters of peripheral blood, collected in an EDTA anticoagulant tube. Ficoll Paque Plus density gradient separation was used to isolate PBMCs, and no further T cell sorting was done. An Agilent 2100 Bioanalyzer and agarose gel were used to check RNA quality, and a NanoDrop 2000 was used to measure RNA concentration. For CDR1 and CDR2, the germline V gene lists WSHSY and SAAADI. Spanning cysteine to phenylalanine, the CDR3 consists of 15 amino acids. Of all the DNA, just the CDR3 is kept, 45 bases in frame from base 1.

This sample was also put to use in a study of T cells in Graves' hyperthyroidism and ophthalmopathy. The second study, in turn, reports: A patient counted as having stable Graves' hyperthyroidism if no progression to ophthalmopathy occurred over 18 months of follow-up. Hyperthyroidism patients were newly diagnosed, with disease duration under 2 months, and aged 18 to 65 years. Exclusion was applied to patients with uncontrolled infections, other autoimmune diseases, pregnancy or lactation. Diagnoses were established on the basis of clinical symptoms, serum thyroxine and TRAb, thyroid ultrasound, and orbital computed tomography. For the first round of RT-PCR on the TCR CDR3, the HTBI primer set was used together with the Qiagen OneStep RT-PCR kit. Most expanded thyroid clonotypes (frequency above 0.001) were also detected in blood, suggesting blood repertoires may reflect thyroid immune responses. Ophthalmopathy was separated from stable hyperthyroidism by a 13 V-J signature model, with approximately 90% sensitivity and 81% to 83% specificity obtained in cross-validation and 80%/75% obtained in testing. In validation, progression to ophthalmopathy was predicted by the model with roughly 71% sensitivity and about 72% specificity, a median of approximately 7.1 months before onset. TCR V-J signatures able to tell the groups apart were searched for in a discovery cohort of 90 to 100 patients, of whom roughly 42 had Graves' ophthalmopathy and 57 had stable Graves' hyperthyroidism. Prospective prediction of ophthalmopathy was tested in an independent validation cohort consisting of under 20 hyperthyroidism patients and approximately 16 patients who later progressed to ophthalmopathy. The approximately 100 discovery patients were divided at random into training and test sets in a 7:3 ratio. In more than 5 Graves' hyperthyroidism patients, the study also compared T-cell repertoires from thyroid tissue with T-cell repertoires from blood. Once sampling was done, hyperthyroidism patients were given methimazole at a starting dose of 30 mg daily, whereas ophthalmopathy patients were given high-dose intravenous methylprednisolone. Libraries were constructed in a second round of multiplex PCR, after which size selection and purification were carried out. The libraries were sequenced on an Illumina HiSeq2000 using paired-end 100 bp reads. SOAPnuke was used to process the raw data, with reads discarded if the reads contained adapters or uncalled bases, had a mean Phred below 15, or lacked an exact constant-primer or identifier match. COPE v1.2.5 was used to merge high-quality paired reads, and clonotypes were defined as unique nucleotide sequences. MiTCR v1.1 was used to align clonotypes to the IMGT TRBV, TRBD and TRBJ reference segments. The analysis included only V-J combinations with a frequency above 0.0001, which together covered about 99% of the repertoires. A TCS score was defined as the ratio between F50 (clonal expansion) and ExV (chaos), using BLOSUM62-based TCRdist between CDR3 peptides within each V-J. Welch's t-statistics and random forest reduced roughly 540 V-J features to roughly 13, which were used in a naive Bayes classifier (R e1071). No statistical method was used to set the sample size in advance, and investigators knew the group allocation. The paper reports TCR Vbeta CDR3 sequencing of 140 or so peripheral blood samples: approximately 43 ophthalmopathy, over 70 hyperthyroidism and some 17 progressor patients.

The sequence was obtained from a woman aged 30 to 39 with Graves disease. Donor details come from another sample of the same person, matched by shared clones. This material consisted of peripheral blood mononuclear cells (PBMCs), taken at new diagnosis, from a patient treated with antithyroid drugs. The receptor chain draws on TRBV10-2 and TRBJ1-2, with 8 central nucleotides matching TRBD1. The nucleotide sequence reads TGTGCCAGCAGTGAATTCCTTGACAGGGGTGGTGGCTACACCTTC. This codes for CASSEFLDRGGGYTF.